A single sample is the source of the 25 T cell receptor beta chains below, sequenced in a study of T cell responses to AZD1222 COVID-19 vaccine. Libraries were prepared by immunoSEQ multiplex PCR; TCRdb keeps only in-frame clonotypes and omits some of them. The sample contains 75,000 to 90,000 clones, around 86% of which appear only once. The specimen comprised peripheral blood, sampled on day 0 of AZD1222 vaccination. These receptors were taken from an adult in good health.

The chain uses TRBV19 and TRBJ1-4; no firm D call. Germline CDR1 and CDR2: LNHDA and SQIVND (reference sequence). The length of the CDR3 is 17 residues. With 9 bases removed from V and 5 bases from J, the gap between germline ends came to 25 bases. The CDR3 spells CASGAEAWEVGNEKLFF. CDR3 DNA: TGTGCCAGCGGAGCGGAAGCTTGGGAGGTCGGAAATGAAAAACTGTTTTTT.

V is TRBV6-5 and J is TRBJ2-5; 8 bases are shared with TRBD2. The CDR3 has 15 amino acids. V dropped 6 bases and J dropped 1; count of bases not matched to a gene: 7. CDR1 is MNHEY and CDR2 is SVGAGI in the germline V gene. Here the CDR3 DNA reads TGTGCCAGCAGCCAACTAGCGGCTACCCAAGAGACCCAGTACTTC. Its protein product is CASSQLAATQETQYF.

The chain uses TRBV27 and TRBJ1-2; D gene unclear. The CDR3 runs 15 residues. Germline CDR1 is MNHEY and CDR2 is SMNVEV (reference sequence). Trimming left V 6 bases short and J 0 bases short, with 14 bases between. The CDR3 DNA sequence: TGTGCCAGCAGACCACCCGCCGGCCCTAACTATGGCTACACCTTC. Its translation is CASRPPAGPNYGYTF.

The V gene is TRBV11-2, the J gene TRBJ2-7; 8 bases line up with TRBD1. CDR3 length: 15 residues. The germline gives CDR1 SGHAT, CDR2 FQNNGV. V lost 6 bases to trimming and J lost 5 bases; unmatched junction nucleotides: 12. The CDR3 sequence is CASSSIATGEDEQYF. The CDR3 nucleotides read TGTGCCAGCAGTTCGATCGCGACAGGGGAGGACGAGCAGTACTTC.

This clone was picked up a small number of times. The chain links TRBV19 to TRBJ1-2, with a weak D call TRBD1 (6 bases). V lost 0 bases and J lost 6, with 11 bases in between. The germline V gene has CDR1 LNHDA and CDR2 SQIVND (reference sequence). This CDR3 comprises 14 residues. The CDR3 sequence is CASSIEQGANGYTF. CDR3 DNA: TGTGCCAGTAGTATAGAACAGGGTGCTAATGGCTACACCTTC.

The chain carries TRBV27 and TRBJ1-5; no clear D. The germline gives CDR1 MNHEY, CDR2 SMNVEV (reference sequence). Trimming removed 6 bases at V and 3 bases at J, with 9 bases between. This CDR3 has 13 amino acids. The CDR3 coding sequence is TGTGCCAGCAGAACTCAGTCCAATCAGCCCCAGCATTTT. It yields the protein CASRTQSNQPQHF.

The sample holds one count of this clone. The J gene is TRBJ2-3, the V gene TRBV6-2 or TRBV6-3; D is undetermined. CDR1 MNHEY and CDR2 SVGEGT come from the germline V gene. The ends were cut back, 5 bases at V and 8 bases at J, with 14 bases in the middle. The CDR3 is 13 amino acids. The CDR3 loop reads CASSPASVGTQYF. CDR3 DNA sequence: TGTGCCAGCAGTCCCGCGTCGGTGGGTACGCAGTATTTT.

The rearrangement links TRBV25-1 to TRBJ2-1; no definite D call. The CDR3 sequence is 15 residues long. V dropped 5 bases and J dropped 0 bases, with 11 bases sitting between them. Germline V gene lookup returns CDR1 MGHDK and CDR2 SYGVNS. CDR3 nucleotide sequence: TGTGCCAGCAGTCCCAGAGCGAGCTCCTACAATGAGCAGTTCTTC. Its protein is CASSPRASSYNEQFF. The full variable domain, its missing parts supplied by reference TRBV25-1 and TRBJ2-1, is EADIYQTPRYLVIGTGKKITLECSQTMGHDKMYWYQQDPGMELHLIHYSYGVNSTEKGDLSSESTVSRIRTEHFPLTLESARPSHTSQYLCASSPRASSYNEQFFGPGTRLTVL.

V gene TRBV6-2 or TRBV6-3 combines with J gene TRBJ1-2; no firm D call. Germline CDR1 reads MNHEY; CDR2 reads SVGEGT. The CDR3 is 12 amino acids. V lost 3 bases, J lost 10 bases, and 12 bases lay in between. The CDR3 is CASSYSWVAYTF. CDR3 sequence (DNA): TGTGCCAGCAGTTATTCCTGGGTGGCCTACACCTTC.

V usage is TRBV4-3 and J usage is TRBJ2-5; D is unclear. The germline V gene has CDR1 LGHNA and CDR2 YSLEER. Trimming pared 4 bases from V and 1 base from J, leaving 10 bases between. This CDR3 comprises 14 residues. CDR3 DNA: TGCGCCAGCAGCCGTTTCAGATTCCAAGAGACCCAGTACTTC. It yields the protein CASSRFRFQETQYF.

The CDR3 protein is CAISEPTGIYNNSPLHF. CDR3 sequence (DNA): TGTGCCATCAGTGAGCCGACAGGGATATATAATAATTCACCCCTCCACTTT. The chain employs TRBV10-3 and TRBJ1-6, with TRBD1 identical over 7 bases. The CDR3 totals 17 residues. The V and J ends lost 2 bases and 5 bases, in that order; junction bases with no gene match: 9. Germline-derived CDR1 and CDR2 are ENHRY and SYGVKD.

Here the CDR3 DNA reads TGTGCCAGCAGTTCCCGACGGGGGATTGGAGAAGCTTTCTTT. Translating it yields CASSSRRGIGEAFF. The genes are TRBV28 and TRBJ1-1; tentative D call: TRBD1 (5 bases). V lost 4 bases and J lost 8, with 17 bases in between. The CDR3 consists of 14 residues. Germline-derived CDR1 and CDR2 are MDHEN and SYDVKM.

J is TRBJ1-2 and V is TRBV6-5; TRBD1 agrees at 10 bases. This CDR3 comprises 15 residues. With V trimmed by 0 bases and J by 3 bases, 1 base remained unmatched. Germline V lookup: CDR1 MNHEY, CDR2 SVGAGI. The CDR3 loop is CASSYSGTGDYGYTF. The CDR3 region has the DNA TGTGCCAGCAGTTACTCAGGGACAGGGGACTATGGCTACACCTTC.

The V gene is TRBV7-6, the J gene TRBJ1-3; D gene unclear. V gave up 5 bases and J gave up 3 bases, with 14 bases separating them. This CDR3 region has 15 residues. Germline V CDR1 and CDR2: SGHVS, FNYEAQ. CDR3 protein: CASSPYRTVGNTIYF. Written as DNA, the CDR3 is TGTGCCAGCAGCCCATACCGAACGGTTGGAAACACCATATATTTT.

V usage is TRBV7-6 and J usage is TRBJ2-3; D is perhaps TRBD1 or TRBD2 (6 bases each). The CDR3 runs to 13 residues. The V gene's germline CDR1 is SGHVS and CDR2 FNYEAQ. Trimming left V 8 bases short and J 6 bases short, with 15 bases between. The CDR3 DNA reads TGTGCCAGCCAACGGGGGCCGGGGGATACGCAGTATTTT. Translated: CASQRGPGDTQYF. Full variable domain (remainder filled in from reference TRBV7-6 and TRBJ2-3): GAGVSQSPRYKVTKRGQDVALRCDPISGHVSLYWYRQALGQGPEFLTYFNYEAQQDKSGLPNDRFSAERPEGSISTLTIQRTEQRDSAMYRCASQRGPGDTQYFGPGTRLTVL.

The chain uses TRBV28 and TRBJ2-5, with a tentative D call TRBD2 (5 bases). The germline V and J ends were trimmed by 5 bases and 4 bases, with 11 bases remaining between them. Germline values: CDR1 MDHEN, CDR2 SYDVKM. The CDR3 contains 13 residues. The CDR3, as DNA: TGTGCCAGCAGTCACGGGATTCCAGAGACCCAGTACTTC. Residues: CASSHGIPETQYF. Looking up the rest from reference TRBV28 and TRBJ2-5 gives the full variable domain: DVKVTQSSRYLVKRTGEKVFLECVQDMDHENMFWYRQDPGLGLRLIYFSYDVKMKEKGDIPEGYSVSREKKERFSLILESASTNQTSMYLCASSHGIPETQYFGPGTRLLVL.

The genes are TRBV6-6 and TRBJ1-6, with D possibly matching TRBD1 (5 bases). CDR1 and CDR2 (germline): MNHNY, SVGAGI (reference sequence). Trimming shortened V by 6 bases and J by 7 bases, and 13 bases separated the two germline ends. This CDR3 spans 14 amino acids. In DNA, the CDR3 is TGTGCCAGCAGCGGCGGGCAGGGCAATTCACCCCTCCACTTT. Its translation: CASSGGQGNSPLHF.

This clone was counted a few times. The DNA for the CDR3 is TGTGCCAGCTCACCATTTGTAGATACGCAGTATTTT. Translation gives CASSPFVDTQYF. This chain links TRBV18 with TRBJ2-3; no definite D call. Looked up from germline, CDR1 is KGHSH and CDR2 is LQKENI. The CDR3 consists of 12 residues. The V end was cut by 2 bases, the J end by 5 bases, with 5 bases between.

The chain carries TRBV6-1 and TRBJ1-1; a weak D match, TRBD1 (5 bases). Germline V gene sequence: CDR1 MNHNS, CDR2 SASEGT. The CDR3 has 16 residues. V dropped 8 bases and J dropped 6 bases, with 25 bases sitting between them. CDR3 residues: CASRVGLGSGMAEAFF. CDR3 nucleotide sequence: TGTGCCAGCCGTGTGGGGCTCGGGTCCGGGATGGCTGAAGCTTTCTTT.

The chain couples TRBV12-3 or TRBV12-4 to TRBJ1-1; a possible D gene is TRBD1 (5 bases). The CDR3 sequence is 12 residues long. V lost 6 bases to trimming and J lost 3 bases, with 8 bases between them. The CDR3 DNA reads as TGTGCCAGCAGAAGACAGTACACTGAAGCTTTCTTT. It codes for CASRRQYTEAFF.

V usage is TRBV14 and J usage is TRBJ2-1; D remains unclear. Germline lookup yields CDR1 SGHDN and CDR2 FVKESK. The V gene lost 3 bases and the J gene lost 7 bases, with 10 bases spanning the gap. The CDR3 is 13 amino acids. The CDR3 nucleotides read TGTGCCAGCAGCCAGACGATAGGAAATGAGCAGTTCTTC. Encoded protein: CASSQTIGNEQFF.

This clone was detected only once. The V gene is TRBV2, the J gene TRBJ1-4, with a weak D call TRBD1 (5 bases). Trimming cost V 5 bases and J 4 bases, with 8 bases left between them. The V gene's germline CDR1 is SNHLY and CDR2 FYNNEI. CDR3 size: 13 residues. The CDR3 spells CASSRDLNEKLFF. The CDR3 nucleotides read TGTGCCAGCAGTCGGGACCTTAATGAAAAACTGTTTTTT. The whole variable domain, filled in from reference TRBV2 and TRBJ1-4, reads EPEVTQTPSHQVTQMGQEVILRCVPISNHLYFYWYRQILGQKVEFLVSFYNNEISEKSEIFDDQFSVERPDGSNFTLKIRSTKLEDSAMYFCASSRDLNEKLFFGSGTQLSVL.

The chain joins TRBV27 to TRBJ2-3; a weak D match, TRBD2 (6 bases). Germline CDR1 reads MNHEY; CDR2 reads SMNVEV (reference sequence). V lost 7 bases to trimming and J lost 2 bases, with 19 bases between them. The CDR3 is made up of 16 amino acids. The CDR3 nucleotides are TGTGCCAGCACCCCTACTCGGATAGCGGTCACAGATACGCAGTATTTT. Translation: CASTPTRIAVTDTQYF.

This clone was picked up one time. J is TRBJ1-4 and V is TRBV19; D gene uncertain. The CDR3 runs to 12 residues. Trimming shortened V by 3 bases and J by 7 bases, and 6 bases separated the two germline ends. Germline values: CDR1 LNHDA, CDR2 SQIVND (reference sequence). In DNA, the CDR3 is TGTGCCAGTAGTATGAAGCCTGAAAAACTGTTTTTT. It yields the protein CASSMKPEKLFF.

The chain combines TRBV25-1 with TRBJ1-1; 7 bases line up with TRBD1. The length of the CDR3 is 14 residues. With 3 bases clipped from V and 5 bases from J, the junction kept 6 bases outside the gene matches. Germline CDR1 and CDR2: MGHDK and SYGVNS. CDR3 sequence reads: CASSELQGWTEAFF. Written as DNA, the CDR3 is TGTGCCAGCAGTGAGTTACAGGGGTGGACTGAAGCTTTCTTT.